This TCR beta chain was found in a study of cytomegalovirus exposure and HLA in healthy donors. Germline CDR1 and CDR2: SEHNR and FQNEAQ (reference sequence). The CDR3 totals 15 residues. Trimming removed 7 bases at V and 1 base at J, with 16 bases between. The PCR had 60 Vbeta and 13 Jbeta primers. This table comes from immunoSEQ multiplex PCR, and its TCRdb copy is limited to in-frame clones, with some not included. There are roughly 97,000 clones in the sample; approximately 79% occur only once, and roughly 6.2% lies in the top ten. Study-wide points: It was 164 TCR beta chains that were listed as cytomegalovirus-associated.

With regard to this clone: Antigen specificity is unknown.

The chain couples TRBV7-9 to TRBJ2-5, with D perhaps TRBD2 (7 bases). The specimen was PBMCs. This TCR came from a man between 60 and 75 years old in good health and CMV-seropositive. The CDR3 region has the DNA TGTGCCAGCACCCTCCGGGGGGCCACCCAAGAGACCCAGTACTTC. Translating gives CASTLRGATQETQYF.